A single sample gave rise to the 17 T cell receptor beta chains below, sequenced in a study of blood T cell repertoires in COVID-19 (dated by TCRdb to about 2020). The protocol used for the library was the immunoSEQ multiplex PCR assay. TCRdb re-hosts the immuneACCESS table, in-frame sequences only. Its copies lack some clones; in the studies checked, an unresolved V gene accounts for under half of them, and the cause for the rest is not known. The sample table records about 190,000 clones; more than 75% of these occur just once. In total, the top ten clones hold 0.7% to 0.9% of the sample. The sequenced sample was peripheral blood. All receptors derive from a woman aged 18-30 years who had recovered from COVID-19.

The V gene is TRBV13, the J gene TRBJ1-2; 9 bases map to TRBD1. Trimming removed 4 bases from V and 8 bases from J; junction bases left unmatched: 11. Germline V gene sequence: CDR1 PRHDT, CDR2 FYEKMQ (reference sequence). The CDR3 has 15 amino acids. The CDR3 bases are TGTGCCAGCAGCTGGTACAGGGGGCGTACGGACGGCTACACCTTC. Translating gives CASSWYRGRTDGYTF.

The rearrangement uses TRBV19 and TRBJ1-2; 7 bases map to TRBD1. After removal of 2 bases from V and 0 bases from J, the junction contained 3 bases not matched to a gene. Germline CDR1 and CDR2: LNHDA and SQIVND (reference sequence). This CDR3 is 15 amino acids long. In DNA form, the CDR3 reads TGTGCCAGTAGTATACAGGGGGTGGCTAACTATGGCTACACCTTC. It specifies CASSIQGVANYGYTF.

The genes are TRBV12-3 or TRBV12-4 and TRBJ1-6; D remains unclear. With 6 bases removed from V and 0 bases from J, the gap between germline ends came to 3 bases. The CDR3 has 13 amino acids. CDR3 nucleotides: TGTGCCAGCAGGGCCTCCTATAATTCACCCCTCCACTTT. It is translated as CASRASYNSPLHF.

The chain employs TRBV6-5 and TRBJ1-1; 7 nucleotides match TRBD1. CDR3 length: 13 amino acids. Germline CDR1 and CDR2: MNHEY and SVGAGI. Trimming cost V 4 bases and J 5 bases; bases outside gene matches: 4. CDR3 nucleotide sequence: TGTGCCAGCAGTTTTACAGGGGATACTGAAGCTTTCTTT. This encodes CASSFTGDTEAFF.

This clone was observed once. The chain is built from TRBV7-6 and TRBJ2-1; D possibly corresponds to TRBD1 (6 bases). The V gene's germline CDR1 is SGHVS and CDR2 FNYEAQ. V was clipped by 1 base and J by 2 bases, with 12 bases between them. The CDR3 runs 16 residues. For the CDR3, the DNA is TGTGCCAGCAGCTTAGACAGGGTCGGCCCCTACAATGAGCAGTTCTTC. Amino acids: CASSLDRVGPYNEQFF.

This sequence joins TRBV10-3 and TRBJ1-2; D gene ambiguous. The V gene's germline CDR1 is ENHRY and CDR2 SYGVKD. This CDR3 contains 11 residues. The V gene lost 0 bases and the J gene lost 8 bases, with 4 bases spanning the gap. The CDR3 DNA sequence: TGTGCCATCAGTGAGTCGGGCGGCTACACCTTC. Translation: CAISESGGYTF.

This chain uses TRBV7-2 with TRBJ2-5; D gene uncertain. CDR3 size: 13 residues. The germline V gene has CDR1 SGHTA and CDR2 FQGNSA. V was clipped by 1 base and J by 5 bases, with 8 bases between them. The DNA of the CDR3 is TGTGCCAGCAGCTTAGAACCGGGTGAGACCCAGTACTTC. It encodes CASSLEPGETQYF.

The chain joins TRBV3-1 (or the pseudogene TRBV3-2) to TRBJ2-1; tentative D call: TRBD2 (5 bases). This CDR3 comprises 14 residues. Germline lookup yields CDR1 LGHDT and CDR2 YNNKEL (reference sequence). With 4 bases removed from V and 7 bases from J, the gap between germline ends came to 14 bases. The CDR3 reads CASSPRARGNEQFF. The CDR3 region has the DNA TGTGCCAGCAGCCCCCGGGCACGCGGGAATGAGCAGTTCTTC.

The genes are TRBV7-8 and TRBJ2-4; unclear D gene. With 10 bases removed from V and 3 bases from J, the gap between germline ends came to 10 bases. CDR1 is SGHVS and CDR2 is FQNEAQ in the germline V gene. There are 12 residues in the CDR3. The chain's CDR3 is CAIGEGKNIQYF. Written as DNA, the CDR3 is TGTGCCATAGGAGAAGGCAAAAACATTCAGTACTTC.

V is TRBV5-6 and J is TRBJ1-2, with a weak D call TRBD1 (6 bases). From germline, CDR1 is SGHDT and CDR2 YYEEEE. This CDR3 has 15 amino acids. Trimming removed 6 bases from V and 4 bases from J, with 19 bases in between. The CDR3 protein is CASNTYQGRAYGYTF. In DNA, the CDR3 is TGTGCCAGCAACACATATCAGGGGAGGGCCTATGGCTACACCTTC.

The chain has TRBV11-3 and TRBJ1-3; D is perhaps TRBD1 (5 bases). The V gene's germline CDR1 is SGHNT and CDR2 YENEEA. Trimming removed 4 bases from V and 0 bases from J, with 10 bases in between. The CDR3 length is 15 residues. CDR3 residues: CASSSADSSGNTIYF. Written as DNA, the CDR3 is TGTGCCAGCAGCTCCGCAGACAGCTCTGGAAACACCATATATTTT. Full variable domain (remainder filled in from reference TRBV11-3 and TRBJ1-3): EAGVVQSPRYKIIEKKQPVAFWCNPISGHNTLYWYLQNLGQGPELLIRYENEEAVDDSQLPKDRFSAERLKGVDSTLKIQPAELGDSAVYLCASSSADSSGNTIYFGEGSWLTVV.

J is TRBJ1-1 and V is TRBV10-3; D uncertain. This CDR3 contains 13 residues. Trimming left V 7 bases short and J 0 bases short, with 9 bases between. Looked up from germline, CDR1 is ENHRY and CDR2 is SYGVKD. The CDR3 sequence is CAITGGMNTEAFF. The CDR3, as DNA: TGTGCCATCACAGGAGGGATGAACACTGAAGCTTTCTTT.

This clone has more than one count but fewer than ten. The rearrangement joins TRBV2 to TRBJ1-1, with D tentatively TRBD1 (6 bases). The CDR3 runs to 13 residues. From germline, CDR1 is SNHLY and CDR2 FYNNEI. V lost 5 bases and J 1 base, leaving 8 bases between the germline ends. Here the CDR3 DNA reads TGTGCCAGCAGTCCACAGGGGAACACTGAAGCTTTCTTT. It yields the protein CASSPQGNTEAFF. Together with reference TRBV2 and TRBJ1-1, the CDR3 gives the full variable domain: EPEVTQTPSHQVTQMGQEVILRCVPISNHLYFYWYRQILGQKVEFLVSFYNNEISEKSEIFDDQFSVERPDGSNFTLKIRSTKLEDSAMYFCASSPQGNTEAFFGQGTRLTVV.

The J gene is TRBJ1-1, the V gene TRBV19; D is unclear. Trimming took 5 bases from V and 0 from J, leaving 10 bases between them. CDR1 is LNHDA and CDR2 is SQIVND in the germline V gene (reference sequence). The CDR3 totals 14 residues. This CDR3 is CASSPEGMNTEAFF. CDR3 nucleotides: TGTGCCAGTAGTCCGGAGGGTATGAACACTGAAGCTTTCTTT.

The chain couples TRBV18 to TRBJ1-5, with D unresolved. The germline V gene has CDR1 KGHSH and CDR2 LQKENI. The CDR3 is 17 amino acids. Trimming pared 2 bases from V and 0 bases from J, leaving 14 bases between. As DNA, the CDR3 is TGTGCCAGCTCACCAGGGCCGAGCTATTATAGCAATCAGCCCCAGCATTTT. This translates into CASSPGPSYYSNQPQHF.

The chain combines TRBV24-1 with TRBJ2-5; D call uncertain. The V end lost 1 base, the J end lost 1 base, and 6 bases lay between the germline ends. The CDR3 consists of 14 residues. Germline-derived CDR1 and CDR2 are KGHDR and SFDVKD. In DNA, the CDR3 is TGTGCCACCAGTGATTTCAACAGCCAAGAGACCCAGTACTTC. Its protein product is CATSDFNSQETQYF.

The chain joins TRBV6-2 or TRBV6-3 to TRBJ1-5, with TRBD1 identical over 11 bases. The germline V gene encodes CDR1 MNHEY and CDR2 SVGEGT. V shed 4 bases, J shed 0 bases, and the junction held 8 bases outside the gene matches. The CDR3 runs to 18 residues. The CDR3 DNA reads TGTGCCAGCAGTTCCTTCGGACAGGGGGCGAATAGCAATCAGCCCCAGCATTTT. Translated, it gives CASSSFGQGANSNQPQHF.